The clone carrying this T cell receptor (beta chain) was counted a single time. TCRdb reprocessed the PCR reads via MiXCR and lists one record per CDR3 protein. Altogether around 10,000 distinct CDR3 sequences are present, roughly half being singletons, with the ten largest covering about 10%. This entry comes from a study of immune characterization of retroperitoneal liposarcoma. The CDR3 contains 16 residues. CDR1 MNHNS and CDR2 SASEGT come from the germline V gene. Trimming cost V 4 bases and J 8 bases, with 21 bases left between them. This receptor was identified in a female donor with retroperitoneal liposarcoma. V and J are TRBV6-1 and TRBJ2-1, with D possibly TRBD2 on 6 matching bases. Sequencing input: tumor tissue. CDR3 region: CASSVLGGTQRDEQFF. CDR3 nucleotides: TGTGCCAGCAGTGTGTTAGGTGGGACTCAGCGCGATGAGCAGTTCTTC.